This T cell receptor beta chain was identified during a study of blood T cell repertoires in COVID-19. On the study more broadly: T cells, B-cell-depleted T cells, or PBMCs supplied cDNA or gDNA.

Trimming pared 1 base from V and 6 bases from J, leaving 17 bases between. There are 15 residues in the CDR3. Germline V gene sequence: CDR1 SGDLS, CDR2 YYNGEE. Sequencing used immunoSEQ multiplex PCR; TCRdb keeps in-frame clones, though not all of them. The table has approximately 340,000 clones, roughly 87% seen once. In Seattle, patients joined the study during active infection and were tracked longitudinally. The material sequenced was peripheral blood. The origin of this receptor is a man younger than 45 with COVID-19, enrolled during active disease. This chain joins TRBV9 and TRBJ2-7, with D tentatively TRBD2 (6 bases). The CDR3 sequence: CASSVSPLGGSEQYF. The CDR3 nucleotides read TGTGCCAGCAGCGTATCACCCCTCGGGGGAAGCGAGCAGTACTTC. The entire variable domain, with the rest obtained from reference TRBV9 and TRBJ2-7, is as follows: DSGVTQTPKHLITATGQRVTLRCSPRSGDLSVYWYQQSLDQGLQFLIQYYNGEERAKGNILERFSAQQFPDLHSELNLSSLELGDSALYFCASSVSPLGGSEQYFGPGTRLTVT.